The 26 T cell receptor beta chains reported below all come from one sample, sequenced in a study of T cell repertoires in cytomegalovirus infection. TCRdb analysed the reads with MiXCR anew, one entry per CDR3 protein. The sample holds approximately 290,000 distinct CDR3 sequences, roughly 25% seen once. Input material: PBMCs. These receptors originate from a human donor in good health (CMV status not recorded). Some clones in this sample may be carry-over from other donors' samples.

This clonotype was seen ten or more times. V gene TRBV7-2 combines with J gene TRBJ2-5, with TRBD1 matching over 11 bases. V gave up 6 bases and J gave up 1 base; unmatched junction bases: 7. The germline V gene encodes CDR1 SGHTA and CDR2 FQGNSA. There are 16 residues in the CDR3. The DNA for the CDR3 is TGTGCCAGCAGTTTGGCCGGGACAGGGGGCCAAGAGACCCAGTACTTC. It translates to CASSLAGTGGQETQYF.

For the CDR3, the DNA is TGTGCCAGCACCCGGACCGTAGAGACCCAGTACTTC. It is translated as CASTRTVETQYF. V is TRBV6-8 and J is TRBJ2-5; D gene uncertain. This CDR3 is built from 12 residues. V was trimmed by 7 bases and J by 4 bases, leaving 10 bases between them. From germline, CDR1 is MNHGY and CDR2 SAAAGT.

The chain has TRBV20-1 and TRBJ2-7; 8 nucleotides agree with TRBD1. Germline trimming cut 3 bases from V and 5 bases from J; bases unmatched to any gene: 6. Per the germline V gene, CDR1 is DFQATT and CDR2 is SNEGSKA (reference sequence). The length of the CDR3 is 13 residues. In DNA, the CDR3 is TGCAGTGCTAGTCGGGACAGGTCAAACGAGCAGTACTTC. It yields the protein CSASRDRSNEQYF.

The rearrangement links TRBV30 to TRBJ2-1, with D possibly matching TRBD1 (6 bases). Germline values: CDR1 GTSNPN, CDR2 SVGIG (reference sequence). The CDR3 spans 16 residues. The ends were cut back, 1 base at V and 8 bases at J, with 21 bases in the middle. CDR3 protein: CAWSGFSQGRGDEQFF. DNA of the CDR3: TGTGCCTGGAGTGGATTCAGCCAGGGGAGAGGGGATGAGCAGTTCTTC.

This clonotype came up many times. The rearrangement joins TRBV7-3 to TRBJ2-1; tentative D call: TRBD2 (6 bases). Germline V gene data show CDR1 as SGHTA and CDR2 as FQGTGA. The CDR3 spans 15 residues. V lost 4 bases, J lost 0 bases, and 10 bases lay in between. The chain's CDR3 is CASSSDGSSYNEQFF. The DNA for the CDR3 is TGTGCCAGCAGCTCGGACGGGAGCTCCTACAATGAGCAGTTCTTC.

Ten or more counts support this clonotype. The chain employs TRBV7-2 and TRBJ2-7; 8 bases are a match to TRBD1. Germline V CDR1 and CDR2: SGHTA, FQGNSA. V lost 1 base and J lost 6; bases outside the gene matches: 8. This CDR3 is built from 15 residues. This CDR3 is CASSLGGQDPLEQYF. DNA of the CDR3: TGTGCCAGCAGCTTAGGGGGACAGGACCCCCTCGAGCAGTACTTC.

This clonotype has just one count. This sequence joins TRBV28 and TRBJ1-4; D not certain. Germline V gene data show CDR1 as MDHEN and CDR2 as SYDVKM. The CDR3 consists of 15 residues. V lost 2 bases to trimming and J lost 3 bases, with 10 bases between them. CDR3 DNA: TGTGCCAGCAGTTTACAACGCCCCCCTAATGAAAAACTGTTTTTT. Protein sequence: CASSLQRPPNEKLFF.

The chain joins TRBV7-6 to TRBJ2-7; 7 nucleotides align to TRBD2. This CDR3 is built from 15 residues. Germline CDR1 is SGHVS and CDR2 is FNYEAQ. Trimming cost V 1 base and J 5 bases; bases outside gene matches: 8. This CDR3 is CASSLGGLGSHEQYF. The CDR3 nucleotides read TGTGCCAGCAGCTTAGGAGGACTAGGGTCTCACGAGCAGTACTTC.

There are many counts of this clonotype. V and J are TRBV11-2 and TRBJ1-6; D gene unclear. Germline CDR1 is SGHAT and CDR2 is FQNNGV. V was shortened by 0 bases and J by 6 bases, with 3 bases between the two germline ends. This CDR3 comprises 13 residues. The CDR3 protein is CASSLDVNSPLHF. The CDR3 nucleotides are TGTGCCAGCAGCTTAGATGTTAATTCACCCCTCCACTTT.

The rearrangement uses TRBV11-2 and TRBJ2-1, with D possibly called TRBD1 or TRBD2 (5 bases each). This CDR3 is built from 14 residues. Germline-derived CDR1 and CDR2 are SGHAT and FQNNGV. With 5 bases removed from V and 7 bases from J, the gap between germline ends came to 15 bases. The CDR3 loop is CASSPYRGANEQFF. The CDR3 DNA reads TGTGCCAGCAGCCCCTATAGAGGGGCAAATGAGCAGTTCTTC.

This clonotype was detected many times. This chain links TRBV12-3 or TRBV12-4 with TRBJ2-7; 7 nucleotides agree with TRBD2. Losses at the gene ends were 3 bases for V and 2 bases for J; bases not matched to a gene: 7. The CDR3 totals 15 residues. For the CDR3, the DNA is TGTGCCAGCAGTTTGTGGGGGGGAGGGACCTACGAGCAGTACTTC. Encoded protein: CASSLWGGGTYEQYF.

In this sample, this clonotype turned up many times. The V call is TRBV7-2, the J call TRBJ1-6; tentatively, D is TRBD1 (6 bases). Germline V gene data show CDR1 as SGHTA and CDR2 as FQGNSA. V lost 0 bases, J lost 7 bases, and 13 bases lay in between. The CDR3 covers 16 residues. The DNA of the CDR3 is TGTGCCAGCAGCTTAGCAGGGGCAGGGGCAAATTCACCCCTCCACTTT. Protein product: CASSLAGAGANSPLHF.

This clonotype came up many times. This chain links TRBV5-1 with TRBJ2-7; TRBD1 matches at 7 bases. Germline V CDR1 and CDR2: SGHRS, YFSETQ. V gave up 0 bases and J gave up 3 bases; unmatched junction bases: 6. The CDR3 sequence is 15 residues long. The CDR3 loop is CASSLGGGQDYEQYF. The CDR3 nucleotides read TGCGCCAGCAGCTTGGGAGGCGGACAGGACTACGAGCAGTACTTC.

With respect to this clonotype: A much larger clonotype is one base distant, so this may be a read error. This chain joins TRBV7-2 and TRBJ2-3; D tentatively fits TRBD1 or TRBD2 (5 bases each). In germline, CDR1 is SGHTA, CDR2 FQGNSA. The CDR3 loop spans 14 amino acids. The V and J ends lost 3 bases and 6 bases respectively, with 13 bases between them. The CDR3 DNA reads TGTACCAGCAGCTTGGGACCTAGCATCGATACGCAGTATTTT. Amino acids: CTSSLGPSIDTQYF.

In this sample, this clonotype turned up a few times. The chain combines TRBV7-9 with TRBJ1-6; 9 nucleotides line up with TRBD1. Unmatched junction bases numbered 8, after V lost 5 bases and J lost 9 bases. This CDR3 has 15 amino acids. Germline V gene lookup returns CDR1 SEHNR and CDR2 FQNEAQ (reference sequence). The CDR3 sequence is CASSQETGGGSPLHF. For the CDR3, the DNA is TGTGCCAGCAGCCAGGAGACAGGGGGTGGTTCACCCCTCCACTTT.

The V and J genes are TRBV19 and TRBJ2-1; D could derive from TRBD1 or TRBD2 (5 bases each). CDR1 is LNHDA and CDR2 is SQIVND in the germline V gene (reference sequence). This CDR3 spans 13 amino acids. V lost 4 bases and J 5 bases, leaving 9 bases between the germline ends. The CDR3 DNA sequence: TGTGCCAGTAGTAGAGGGACCAACAATGAGCAGTTCTTC. It is translated as CASSRGTNNEQFF.

This clonotype was seen more than once but under ten times. The chain joins TRBV28 to TRBJ1-1; D is unclear. The V gene lost 3 bases and the J gene lost 3 bases, with 5 bases spanning the gap. This CDR3 is built from 12 residues. In germline, CDR1 is MDHEN, CDR2 SYDVKM. The CDR3, as DNA: TGTGCCAGCAGTTTTGGGTACACTGAAGCTTTCTTT. It translates to CASSFGYTEAFF.

This clonotype came up a few times. The chain has TRBV2 and TRBJ1-1; maybe TRBD1 (5 bases). This CDR3 has 13 amino acids. Trimming cost V 6 bases and J 10 bases, with 18 bases left between them. Germline CDR1 is SNHLY and CDR2 is FYNNEI. CDR3 region: CASSDSPSFIAFF. The CDR3 nucleotides read TGTGCCAGCAGCGACAGTCCCTCCTTTATAGCTTTCTTT.

The chain joins TRBV4-1 to TRBJ1-1; possibly TRBD1 for D (6 bases). Germline V gives CDR1 MGHRA, CDR2 YSYEKL. With 1 base removed from V and 7 bases from J, the gap between germline ends came to 13 bases. The CDR3 totals 14 residues. CDR3: CASSQADSYFEAFF. In DNA form, the CDR3 reads TGCGCCAGCAGCCAAGCGGACAGCTATTTTGAAGCTTTCTTT.

This clonotype showed up just a few times. The chain uses TRBV7-2 and TRBJ2-4; 8 bases map to TRBD2. This CDR3 is built from 18 residues. The germline V gene encodes CDR1 SGHTA and CDR2 FQGNSA. V shed 0 bases, J shed 0 bases, and the junction held 7 bases outside the gene matches. DNA for the CDR3: TGTGCCAGCAGCTTAGCGGGGGTGCTAGCGGGAGCCAAAAACATTCAGTACTTC. Translated, it gives CASSLAGVLAGAKNIQYF. The whole variable domain, remainder taken from reference TRBV7-2 and TRBJ2-4, is GAGVSQSPSNKVTEKGKDVELRCDPISGHTALYWYRQSLGQGLEFLIYFQGNSAPDKSGLPSDRFSAERTGGSVSTLTIQRTQQEDSAVYLCASSLAGVLAGAKNIQYFGAGTRLSVL.

The rearrangement links TRBV2 to TRBJ1-3, with 7 bases identical to TRBD1. CDR1 is SNHLY, CDR2 FYNNEI, per germline. After removal of 6 bases from V and 4 bases from J, the junction contained 3 bases not matched to a gene. The CDR3 is made up of 13 amino acids. The CDR3 region is CASRTGDGNTIYF. The CDR3, as DNA: TGTGCCAGCAGAACAGGGGACGGAAACACCATATATTTT.

The chain has TRBV20-1 and TRBJ1-2, with D tentatively TRBD1 (6 bases). The CDR3 sequence is 13 residues long. V shed 5 bases and J shed 8 bases, with 18 bases lying between them. Germline V gene data show CDR1 as DFQATT and CDR2 as SNEGSKA (reference sequence). The CDR3 region is CSAFPLQGRGYTF. The CDR3 nucleotides are TGCAGTGCTTTCCCTTTACAGGGTCGGGGCTACACCTTC.

V gene TRBV2 combines with J gene TRBJ2-1, with TRBD2 identical over 8 bases. Germline V gene lookup returns CDR1 SNHLY and CDR2 FYNNEI. The CDR3 is 18 residues long. The V gene end was trimmed by 1 base and the J gene end by 7 bases; junction bases not matched to a gene: 15. DNA of the CDR3: TGTGCCAGCAGTGAAGGGGGGTACCAGGCGGGAGGAGGTAATGAGCAGTTCTTC. Amino acids: CASSEGGYQAGGGNEQFF.

Ten or more counts support this clonotype. The chain carries TRBV11-2 and TRBJ2-7; no clear D. Per the germline V gene, CDR1 is SGHAT and CDR2 is FQNNGV. V was trimmed by 2 bases and J by 5 bases, leaving 4 bases between them. This CDR3 contains 11 residues. The CDR3 DNA is TGTGCCAGCAGCTTATTCGACGAGCAGTACTTC. As protein: CASSLFDEQYF.

The V and J genes are TRBV29-1 and TRBJ2-5, with TRBD2 as a possible D gene (6 bases). The germline V gene encodes CDR1 SQVTM and CDR2 ANQGSEA. V lost 4 bases to trimming and J lost 9 bases, with 18 bases between them. The CDR3 runs to 13 residues. CDR3 DNA: TGCAGCGTTGGGGACTCCCTGGCGACGGCCCAGTACTTC. Amino acids: CSVGDSLATAQYF.

The rearrangement links TRBV29-1 to TRBJ1-5; 8 positions agree with TRBD1. The junction had 8 bases not matched to a gene; V was cut back by 7 bases and J by 6 bases. Germline loops: CDR1 SQVTM, CDR2 ANQGSEA. This CDR3 contains 13 residues. This CDR3 reads CSAGQGSSQPQHF. CDR3 nucleotide sequence: TGCAGCGCAGGACAGGGCTCGAGTCAGCCCCAGCATTTT. The variable domain in full, completed from reference TRBV29-1 and TRBJ1-5, reads SAVISQKPSRDICQRGTSLTIQCQVDSQVTMMFWYRQQPGQSLTLIATANQGSEATYESGFVIDKFPISRPNLTFSTLTVSNMSPEDSSIYLCSAGQGSSQPQHFGDGTRLSIL.